The 4 T cell receptor beta chains below all came from one sample that was sequenced in a study of cytomegalovirus exposure and HLA in healthy donors. In the PCR, 60 Vbeta and 13 Jbeta primers were used. Assay: immunoSEQ multiplex PCR; the TCRdb copy retains only in-frame clones and omits some. Found here are roughly 80,000 clones, less than 80% of them singletons; the top ten hold 6.9%. The sample was PBMCs. The receptors come from a woman aged 45-60 years in good health and CMV-seropositive.

The chain recombines TRBV12-5 with TRBJ2-5; 9 bases line up with TRBD2. This CDR3 contains 15 residues. Germline loops: CDR1 LGHNT, CDR2 FRNRAP. Germline trimming cut 7 bases from V and 2 bases from J; bases unmatched to any gene: 8. The CDR3, as DNA: TGTGCTAGTGAACCGGGACTAGCCGGGCAAGAGACCCAGTACTTC. Amino acid sequence: CASEPGLAGQETQYF. The full variable domain, rest sourced from reference TRBV12-5 and TRBJ2-5, is DARVTQTPRHKVTEMGQEVTMRCQPILGHNTVFWYRQTMMQGLELLAYFRNRAPLDDSGMPKDRFSAEMPDATLATLKIQPSEPRDSAVYFCASEPGLAGQETQYFGPGTRLLVL.

The chain employs TRBV11-2 and TRBJ1-2; 7 nucleotides line up with TRBD1. Germline CDR1 SGHAT, CDR2 FQNNGV. The junction had 5 bases not matched to a gene; V was cut back by 7 bases and J by 9 bases. The CDR3 contains 11 residues. The DNA for the CDR3 is TGTGCCAGCATCTCACAGGGGAGCTACACCTTC. Translated, it gives CASISQGSYTF.

This chain links TRBV2 with TRBJ2-2, with D perhaps TRBD1 (6 bases). The CDR3 spans 10 residues. V was pared by 10 bases and J by 8 bases, with 8 bases between. Germline loops: CDR1 SNHLY, CDR2 FYNNEI. CDR3 protein: CATGAGELFF. Here the CDR3 DNA reads TGTGCCACAGGGGCTGGGGAGCTGTTTTTT. Looking up the rest from reference TRBV2 and TRBJ2-2 gives the full variable domain: EPEVTQTPSHQVTQMGQEVILRCVPISNHLYFYWYRQILGQKVEFLVSFYNNEISEKSEIFDDQFSVERPDGSNFTLKIRSTKLEDSAMYFCATGAGELFFGEGSRLTVL.

The J gene is TRBJ1-1, the V gene TRBV11-3, with D perhaps matching TRBD1 (5 bases). CDR1 and CDR2 from the germline V gene are SGHNT and YENEEA. The CDR3 runs 13 residues. The V gene lost 5 bases and the J gene lost 0 bases, with 7 bases spanning the gap. Here the CDR3 reads CASSPGLNTEAFF. Written as DNA, the CDR3 is TGTGCCAGCAGCCCAGGGTTGAACACTGAAGCTTTCTTT.